These 13 T cell receptor beta chains originate from one sample sequenced in a study of T-cell memory formation after mild COVID-19. Via MiXCR, TCRdb re-called the 5' RACE reads, giving one row per CDR3 protein. Of about 390,000 distinct CDR3 sequences detected, about a sixth appear once; the ten largest clones hold about 22%. Source material: PBMCs or a T cell subset sorted from them (not recorded which). The receptors here all came from a man aged 18 to 30 who had mild COVID-19 (a few samples of this study predate the infection). Cell type and time point are not known.

This clonotype came up many times. The chain recombines TRBV5-1 with TRBJ2-2; D is possibly TRBD2 (5 bases). Trimming pared 7 bases from V and 1 base from J, leaving 11 bases between. The germline gives CDR1 SGHRS, CDR2 YFSETQ. CDR3 length equals 14 residues. CDR3 region: CASFAGLNTGELFF. The CDR3 bases are TGCGCCAGCTTTGCGGGCTTGAACACCGGGGAGCTGTTTTTT.

This clonotype was seen only once. The V and J genes are TRBV15 and TRBJ1-3; D not certain. V lost 8 bases, J lost 3 bases, and 14 bases lay in between. Germline-derived CDR1 and CDR2 are LNHNV and YYDKDF (reference sequence). This CDR3 spans 14 amino acids. The chain's CDR3 is CATSRGGNGNTIYF. CDR3 DNA sequence: TGTGCCACCTCCCGTGGCGGAAATGGAAACACCATATATTTT.

This clonotype was found a few times. The gene calls are TRBV9 and TRBJ2-2; the D gene is possibly TRBD1 (5 bases). Germline CDR1 and CDR2: SGDLS and YYNGEE. Trimming removed 4 bases at V and 5 bases at J, with 12 bases between. The CDR3 loop spans 14 amino acids. The CDR3 region is CASSPAGMTGELFF. CDR3 bases: TGTGCCAGCAGCCCTGCAGGGATGACCGGGGAGCTGTTTTTT. Drawing the rest from reference TRBV9 and TRBJ2-2, the complete variable domain is DSGVTQTPKHLITATGQRVTLRCSPRSGDLSVYWYQQSLDQGLQFLIQYYNGEERAKGNILERFSAQQFPDLHSELNLSSLELGDSALYFCASSPAGMTGELFFGEGSRLTVL.

The chain has TRBV6-5 and TRBJ1-5; D is possibly TRBD1 (6 bases). Trimming stripped 5 bases from V and 5 bases from J, with 13 bases between. Germline CDR1 MNHEY, CDR2 SVGAGI. This CDR3 has 14 residues. In DNA, the CDR3 is TGTGCCAGCAGTAGGGGGATAGGGTATCAGCCCCAGCATTTT. Its translation is CASSRGIGYQPQHF.

This chain links TRBV7-6 with TRBJ1-6, with 7 bases lining up with TRBD1. The CDR3 loop spans 19 amino acids. Trimming at V came to 4 bases and at J to 10 bases, leaving 22 bases not matched to a gene. The V gene's germline CDR1 is SGHVS and CDR2 FNYEAQ. DNA for the CDR3: TGTGCCAGCAGCTCGATGGGGGCGCCAGGGGGTTCGGGTGGATCACCCCTCCACTTT. This codes for CASSSMGAPGGSGGSPLHF. Using reference TRBV7-6 and TRBJ1-6 for the parts outside the CDR3, the full variable domain is GAGVSQSPRYKVTKRGQDVALRCDPISGHVSLYWYRQALGQGPEFLTYFNYEAQQDKSGLPNDRFSAERPEGSISTLTIQRTEQRDSAMYRCASSSMGAPGGSGGSPLHFGNGTRLTVT.

This clonotype came up a few times. The rearrangement joins TRBV7-9 to TRBJ2-5; TRBD1 is a possible D gene (5 bases). The ends were cut back, 5 bases at V and 1 base at J, with 20 bases in the middle. The V gene's germline CDR1 is SEHNR and CDR2 FQNEAQ (reference sequence). CDR3 size: 17 residues. The CDR3 bases are TGTGCCAGCAGCCCGAGCCCCCTCGTAGGGGTCCAAGAGACCCAGTACTTC. Residues: CASSPSPLVGVQETQYF.

This clonotype was picked up many times. The chain recombines TRBV9 with TRBJ2-2; D is undetermined. Per germline, CDR1 SGDLS and CDR2 YYNGEE. CDR3 length: 11 residues. V was cut by 2 bases and J by 6 bases, with 2 bases left in between. The DNA of the CDR3 is TGTGCCAGCAGCGTTGCCGGGGAGCTGTTTTTT. Encoded protein: CASSVAGELFF.

This clonotype showed up many times. This chain uses TRBV11-2 with TRBJ2-3; TRBD1 might be the D (6 bases). The germline CDR1 and CDR2 sequences are SGHAT and FQNNGV. The germline V and J ends were trimmed by 5 bases and 5 bases, with 14 bases remaining between them. This CDR3 contains 14 residues. This CDR3 reads CASSLSNREDTQYF. The CDR3 DNA reads as TGTGCCAGCAGCCTTTCCAACAGGGAAGATACGCAGTATTTT. The complete variable domain, with remaining parts taken from reference TRBV11-2 and TRBJ2-3, reads EAGVAQSPRYKIIEKRQSVAFWCNPISGHATLYWYQQILGQGPKLLIQFQNNGVVDDSQLPKDRFSAERLKGVDSTLKIQPAKLEDSAVYLCASSLSNREDTQYFGPGTRLTVL.

The V gene is TRBV4-3, the J gene TRBJ2-5; D unclear. The CDR3 is 14 residues long. Germline CDR1 LGHNA, CDR2 YSLEER. V lost 1 base and J lost 2, with 8 bases in between. The DNA of the CDR3 is TGCGCCAGCAGCCAAGCCCAGAGACAAGAGACCCAGTACTTC. Amino acids: CASSQAQRQETQYF.

The chain joins TRBV5-1 to TRBJ1-3; D call uncertain. V lost 0 bases and J lost 7, with 8 bases in between. Per the germline V gene, CDR1 is SGHRS and CDR2 is YFSETQ. The CDR3 has 13 residues. The CDR3 is CASSLGQDNTIYF. CDR3 coding DNA: TGCGCCAGCAGCTTGGGTCAGGATAACACCATATATTTT.

This clonotype was found a few times. The chain combines TRBV7-3 with TRBJ2-3; 8 positions agree with TRBD1. Germline CDR1 is SGHTA and CDR2 is FQGTGA. This CDR3 spans 14 amino acids. J was trimmed by 5 bases and V by 4 bases; bases with no gene match: 5. The CDR3 sequence: CASSSDRAGDTQYF. CDR3 nucleotide sequence: TGTGCCAGCAGCTCGGACAGGGCCGGAGATACGCAGTATTTT.

The chain joins TRBV4-1 to TRBJ2-7, with D hard to call. CDR1 is MGHRA, CDR2 YSYEKL, per germline. The CDR3 extends over 13 amino acids. V was trimmed by 0 bases and J by 5 bases, leaving 8 bases between them. The CDR3 loop reads CASSQDAGHEQYV. The CDR3 nucleotides read TGCGCCAGCAGCCAAGATGCCGGCCACGAGCAGTACGTC.

V gene TRBV7-2 combines with J gene TRBJ1-2; no clear D gene. Germline assignment: CDR1 SGHTA and CDR2 FQGNSA. The CDR3 is made up of 19 amino acids. The V gene lost 5 bases and the J gene lost 5 bases, with 30 bases spanning the gap. CDR3 sequence reads: CASSETGWEPRSLRYGYTF. For the CDR3, the DNA is TGTGCCAGCAGCGAGACGGGGTGGGAGCCGAGATCCCTGAGATATGGCTACACCTTC.